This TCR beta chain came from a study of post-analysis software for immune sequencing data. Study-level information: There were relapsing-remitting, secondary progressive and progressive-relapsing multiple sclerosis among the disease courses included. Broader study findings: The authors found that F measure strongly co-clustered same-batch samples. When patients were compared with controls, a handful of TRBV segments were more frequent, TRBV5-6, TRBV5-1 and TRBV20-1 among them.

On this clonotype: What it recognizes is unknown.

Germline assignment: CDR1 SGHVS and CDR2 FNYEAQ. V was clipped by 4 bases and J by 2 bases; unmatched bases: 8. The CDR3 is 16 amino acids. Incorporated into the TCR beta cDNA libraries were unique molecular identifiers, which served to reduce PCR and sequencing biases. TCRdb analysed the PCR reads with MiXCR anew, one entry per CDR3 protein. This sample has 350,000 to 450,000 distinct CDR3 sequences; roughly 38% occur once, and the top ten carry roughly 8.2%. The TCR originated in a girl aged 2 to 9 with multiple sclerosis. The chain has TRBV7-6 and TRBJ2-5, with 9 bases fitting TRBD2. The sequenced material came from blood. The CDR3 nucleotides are TGTGCCAGCAGCTCAATAGGCGGGGGGGCTCAAGAGACCCAGTACTTC. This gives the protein CASSSIGGGAQETQYF.